A single sample is the source of the 29 T cell receptor beta chains below, sequenced in a study of T cell clonality in common variable immunodeficiency. Which antigens these TCRs recognize remains unknown. Sequencing used immunoSEQ multiplex PCR; TCRdb keeps in-frame clones, though not all of them. The sample shows about 28,000 clones, no singletons; the ten largest hold roughly 3%. Points from the study as a whole: Fewer deletions and N-nucleotide insertions were reportedly seen in common variable immunodeficiency TCR beta sequences.

Sequencing input: peripheral blood mononuclear cells. The source is a human donor with common variable immunodeficiency.

In this sample, this clone turned up many times. From the germline J gene comes the end of the CDR3, since the read stops 3 residues before it. The chain combines TRBV18 with TRBJ1-1; 9 bases agree with TRBD1. This CDR3 has 16 residues. Germline CDR1 and CDR2: KGHSH and LQKENI. Losses at the gene ends were 3 bases for V and 4 bases for J; bases not matched to a gene: 9. The CDR3 sequence is CASSPTVHRGPTEAFF. Incomplete CDR3 DNA: TGTGCCAGCTCACCCACCGTCCACAGGGGGCCCACTGAA.

This clone was picked up many times. The sequenced fragment ends 3 residues before the CDR3 boundary, so the rest is inferred from the germline J gene. The chain joins TRBV18 to TRBJ2-1; 11 nucleotides agree with TRBD2. Germline CDR1 reads KGHSH; CDR2 reads LQKENI. The CDR3 has 16 amino acids. V was pared by 0 bases and J by 4 bases, with 2 bases of the junction left unmatched. The CDR3 bases that were read are TGTGCCAGCTCACCACCCGGGACTAGCGGATACAATGAG. It specifies CASSPPGTSGYNE. The full CDR3 protein reads CASSPPGTSGYNEQFF. The whole variable domain, remainder taken from reference TRBV18 and TRBJ2-1, is NAGVMQNPRHLVRRRGQEARLRCSPMKGHSHVYWYRQLPEEGLKFMVYLQKENIIDESGMPKERFSAEFPKEGPSILRIQQVVRGDSAAYFCASSPPGTSGYNEQFFGPGTRLTVL.

This clone has at least ten counts. The DNA ends 3 residues before the CDR3 does, and the rest of the CDR3 is filled in from the germline J gene. V usage is TRBV20-1 and J usage is TRBJ1-5; D perhaps matches TRBD1 (5 bases). Per the germline V gene, CDR1 is DFQATT and CDR2 is SNEGSKA (reference sequence). Trimming took 2 bases from V and 3 from J, leaving 17 bases between them. This CDR3 spans 16 amino acids. The CDR3 bases that were read are TGCAGTGCTAGATTCGGGACTTCAGGGATCAATCAGCCC. Residues: CSARFGTSGINQP. The CDR3 as a whole reads CSARFGTSGINQPQHF.

This clone was seen at least ten times. The observed sequence ends 3 residues before the CDR3 terminus, with the missing tail filled in from the germline J gene. The V gene is TRBV5-1, the J gene TRBJ2-1, with a possible D match to TRBD1 (6 bases). Germline V gene sequence: CDR1 SGHRS, CDR2 YFSETQ. Trimming stripped 4 bases from V and 8 bases from J, with 19 bases between. The CDR3 length is 15 residues. The CDR3 bases that were read are TGCGCCAGCAGCCCAGCATTTACAGGGAAGGATGAG. Translated: CASSPAFTGKDE. The whole CDR3 protein is CASSPAFTGKDEQFF.

This clone has at least ten counts. The read finishes 3 residues shy of the CDR3 end, and the germline J gene is used to complete it. This chain links TRBV19 with TRBJ2-1; TRBD2 matches 8 bases. Looked up from germline, CDR1 is LNHDA and CDR2 is SQIVND (reference sequence). The CDR3 has 20 residues. Germline trimming cut 6 bases from V and 1 base from J; bases unmatched to any gene: 20. Partial CDR3 DNA: TGTGCCAGTAGCCTCCGCTGGAACCCCGGAGCGGGAGCTTCCTACAATGAG. Translation: CASSLRWNPGAGASYNE. The complete CDR3 protein is CASSLRWNPGAGASYNEQFF.

This clone was recorded many times. The read halts 3 residues ahead of the CDR3 end, with the missing end drawn from the germline J gene. V gene TRBV29-1 combines with J gene TRBJ1-1, with TRBD1 matching over 12 bases. The J segment lost 4 bases and the V segment lost 7 bases, leaving 4 bases of the junction unmatched. The CDR3 is made up of 13 amino acids. Germline CDR1 is SQVTM and CDR2 is ANQGSEA. CDR3 residues: CSAEGQGATEAFF. The covered CDR3 bases are TGCAGCGCCGAGGGACAGGGGGCCACTGAA.

This clone was counted ten times or more. CDR3 DNA (partial): TGTGCCAGCAGCTTTCAACAGGGAAATTCACCC. Residues: CASSFQQGNSP. The full CDR3 is CASSFQQGNSPLHF. The rearrangement links TRBV7-9 to TRBJ1-6; possible D gene TRBD1, 6 bases. Read sequence stops 3 residues before the CDR3 end, and the germline J gene provides the missing end. The CDR3 is made up of 14 amino acids. Germline assignment: CDR1 SEHNR and CDR2 FQNEAQ (reference sequence). Trimming took off 3 bases at V and 7 bases at J, with 10 bases between the two ends.

This clone was counted at least ten times. The observed sequence ends 3 residues before the CDR3 terminus, with the missing tail filled in from the germline J gene. The chain is built from TRBV7-1 and TRBJ2-5; TRBD2 matches 15 bases. TRBV7-1 is noted as an ORF with a role that remains uncertain. V was pared by 3 bases and J by 0 bases, with 14 bases of the junction left unmatched. The CDR3 length is 21 residues. This CDR3 reads CASSSPFISGTSGRNQETQYF. The CDR3 bases that were read are TGTGCCAGCAGCTCCCCGTTTATATCCGGGACTAGCGGGAGGAACCAAGAGACC.

This clone was found many times. The CDR3 goes on 3 residues after the read ends, and that part is filled in from the germline J gene. The chain links TRBV5-1 to TRBJ2-5, with 11 bases fitting TRBD1. Germline CDR1 and CDR2: SGHRS and YFSETQ. This CDR3 is 16 amino acids long. The trim removed 0 bases at V and 4 bases at J, leaving 5 bases unmatched. The sequenced CDR3 bases are TGCGCCAGCAGCTTGGGGACAGGGGGCTTGGGAGAGACC. Its protein product is CASSLGTGGLGET. The CDR3 as a whole reads CASSLGTGGLGETQYF.

A few counts support this clone. The read finishes 3 residues shy of the CDR3 end, and the germline J gene is used to complete it. The chain employs TRBV7-9 and TRBJ2-5; tentative D call: TRBD1 (5 bases). This CDR3 has 15 residues. Germline V CDR1 and CDR2: SEHNR, FQNEAQ (reference sequence). V was pared by 1 base and J by 2 bases, with 11 bases between. The part of the CDR3 DNA that was read is TGTGCCAGCAGCTTAGGAGTGGGGCATCAAGAGACC. Amino acids: CASSLGVGHQET. The complete CDR3 protein is CASSLGVGHQETQYF.

This clone was recorded a few times. The read ends 3 residues before the CDR3 terminus; that terminus is restored from the germline J gene. The J gene is TRBJ1-5, the V gene TRBV19; 7 bases match TRBD1. V gave up 6 bases and J gave up 2 bases; unmatched junction bases: 7. The CDR3 is 15 amino acids. The V gene's germline CDR1 is LNHDA and CDR2 SQIVND (reference sequence). The sequenced CDR3 bases are TGTGCCAGTAGCTACAGAGGGGGCGGCAATCAGCCC. It codes for CASSYRGGGNQP. The entire CDR3 protein reads CASSYRGGGNQPQHF.

CDR3 DNA (partial): TGTGCCAGCACTAGACTAGCGGGAGGCACCGGGGAG. This translates into CASTRLAGGTGE. The entire CDR3 is CASTRLAGGTGELFF. The rearrangement links TRBV7-2 to TRBJ2-2, with 13 bases fitting TRBD2. The CDR3 extends 3 residues past the end of the read, so its final part is completed from the germline J gene. This CDR3 has 15 amino acids. V trimming: 7 bases; J trimming: 4 bases; junction bases outside the gene matches: 3. CDR1 SGHTA and CDR2 FQGNSA come from the germline V gene. The variable domain in full, with the rest retrieved from reference TRBV7-2 and TRBJ2-2, is GAGVSQSPSNKVTEKGKDVELRCDPISGHTALYWYRQSLGQGLEFLIYFQGNSAPDKSGLPSDRFSAERTGGSVSTLTIQRTQQEDSAVYLCASTRLAGGTGELFFGEGSRLTVL.

This clone was found many times. Coverage ceases 3 residues before the CDR3 finishes, and the germline J gene fills in the end. The chain couples TRBV5-5 to TRBJ1-5; 7 bases match TRBD1. This CDR3 is built from 15 residues. Germline assignment: CDR1 SGHKS and CDR2 YYEKEE (reference sequence). Trimming at V came to 0 bases and at J to 3 bases, leaving 3 bases not matched to a gene. CDR3 DNA (partial): TGTGCCAGCAGCTTGGGGGGACAGAACAATCAGCCC. It yields the protein CASSLGGQNNQP. The full CDR3 protein reads CASSLGGQNNQPQHF.

This clone was detected ten times or more. The missing CDR3 end, 3 residues past where the read stops, is filled in from the germline J gene. This chain connects TRBV5-6 to TRBJ2-1, with TRBD2 identical over 11 bases. The CDR3 sequence is 15 residues long. Germline V CDR1 and CDR2: SGHDT, YYEEEE. V shed 0 bases and J 9 bases; nucleotides not matched to a gene: 5. The CDR3 loop reads CASSLVAGGAGEQFF. CDR3 bases read: TGTGCCAGCAGCTTGGTAGCGGGAGGGGCAGGTGAG.

A remark on this clone: The read terminates 3 residues before the CDR3 end, so the remaining end is supplied by the germline J gene. This chain joins TRBV19 and TRBJ2-2, with TRBD2 matching 8 bases. CDR3 length: 18 residues. Per the germline V gene, CDR1 is LNHDA and CDR2 is SQIVND (reference sequence). V gave up 3 bases and J gave up 1 base; unmatched junction bases: 10. CDR3 amino acids: CASSIPKTSGVNTGELFF. CDR3 DNA, as far as it was read: TGTGCCAGTAGTATTCCGAAAACTAGCGGAGTGAACACCGGGGAG.

This clone was counted ten times or more. The read terminates 3 residues ahead of where the CDR3 ends, so the germline J gene completes it. The chain joins TRBV5-1 to TRBJ1-4; tentative D call: TRBD1 (6 bases). The CDR3 is 14 amino acids. Germline-derived CDR1 and CDR2 are SGHRS and YFSETQ. With 0 bases removed from V and 6 bases from J, the gap between germline ends came to 9 bases. The CDR3 protein is CASSLGRGDEKLFF. Incomplete CDR3 DNA: TGCGCCAGCAGCTTGGGCAGGGGAGATGAAAAA. The whole variable domain, remainder taken from reference TRBV5-1 and TRBJ1-4, is KAGVTQTPRYLIKTRGQQVTLSCSPISGHRSVSWYQQTPGQGLQFLFEYFSETQRNKGNFPGRFSGRQFSNSRSEMNVSTLELGDSALYLCASSLGRGDEKLFFGSGTQLSVL.

In the case of this clone: The read finishes 3 residues shy of the CDR3 end, and the germline J gene is used to complete it. The rearrangement joins TRBV6-2 or TRBV6-3 to TRBJ1-5; D is undetermined. CDR1 and CDR2 from the germline V gene are MNHEY and SVGEGT. V was trimmed by 6 bases and J by 5 bases, leaving 17 bases between them. CDR3 length: 15 residues. CDR3 region: CASSLGLYEYQPQHF. The CDR3 DNA, read in part, is TGTGCCAGCAGCCTCGGACTCTACGAGTATCAGCCC.

The CDR3 sequence is CAISELQGFDEQFF. Incomplete CDR3 DNA: TGTGCCATCAGTGAGCTACAGGGGTTTGATGAG. The genes are TRBV10-3 and TRBJ2-1; 7 bases align to TRBD1. The read comes to an end 3 residues before the CDR3 does, leaving the germline J gene to fill in the end. V dropped 2 bases and J dropped 8; count of bases not matched to a gene: 6. CDR3 length: 14 residues. CDR1 is ENHRY and CDR2 is SYGVKD in the germline V gene.

Many counts were recorded for this clone. Coverage ceases 3 residues before the CDR3 finishes, and the germline J gene fills in the end. The chain carries TRBV29-1 and TRBJ1-1; 8 nucleotides align to TRBD1. Germline loops: CDR1 SQVTM, CDR2 ANQGSEA. The CDR3 consists of 14 residues. V lost 1 base and J lost 5; bases outside the gene matches: 6. The CDR3 is CSVEGGRGPTEAFF. The part of the CDR3 DNA that was read is TGCAGCGTTGAAGGGGGCAGGGGGCCTACTGAA.

In this sample, this clone turned up many times. The read stops 3 residues short of the end of the CDR3; the missing end is completed from the germline J gene. V gene TRBV12-3 or TRBV12-4 combines with J gene TRBJ2-7, with TRBD1 matching over 9 bases. The CDR3 is 14 residues long. V shed 5 bases, J shed 1 base, and the junction held 3 bases outside the gene matches. The CDR3 loop reads CASSHGTGSYEQYF. The CDR3 bases that were read are TGTGCCAGCAGTCACGGGACAGGGTCCTACGAG.

This clone was counted at least ten times. The read ends 3 residues early relative to the CDR3; the germline J gene fills the gap. The rearrangement joins TRBV10-1 to TRBJ1-2; TRBD1 aligns across 10 bases. CDR3 length: 12 amino acids. Germline lookup yields CDR1 WNHNN and CDR2 SYGVQD (reference sequence). The CDR3 loop is CASKGDRGGYTF. The sequenced part of the CDR3 DNA is TGCGCCAGCAAAGGGGACAGGGGCGGC.

This clone occurred many times. The CDR3 sequence: CASSPEGQGVDEQYF. The sequenced part of the CDR3 DNA is TGCGCCAGCAGCCCGGAGGGACAGGGTGTCGACGAG. This chain joins TRBV5-1 and TRBJ2-7, with 9 positions matching TRBD1. From the germline J gene comes the end of the CDR3, since the read stops 3 residues before it. The CDR3 is 15 amino acids. Germline V gene lookup returns CDR1 SGHRS and CDR2 YFSETQ. The V and J ends lost 4 bases and 5 bases, in that order; junction bases with no gene match: 10. Complete variable domain (other parts from reference TRBV5-1 and TRBJ2-7): KAGVTQTPRYLIKTRGQQVTLSCSPISGHRSVSWYQQTPGQGLQFLFEYFSETQRNKGNFPGRFSGRQFSNSRSEMNVSTLELGDSALYLCASSPEGQGVDEQYFGPGTRLTVT.

Comments on this clone: The read stops 3 residues short of the end of the CDR3; the missing end is completed from the germline J gene. This chain links TRBV6-1 with TRBJ2-3; 7 bases align to TRBD1. CDR1 MNHNS and CDR2 SASEGT come from the germline V gene. The V gene end was trimmed by 4 bases and the J gene end by 2 bases; junction bases not matched to a gene: 6. The CDR3 has 15 residues. The CDR3 reads CASSVQGILTDTQYF. The covered CDR3 bases are TGTGCCAGCAGTGTACAGGGGATACTCACAGATACG.

In its sample, this clone was seen a few times. The sequence runs out 3 residues before the end of the CDR3; the remainder is reconstructed from the germline J gene. This sequence joins TRBV10-3 and TRBJ2-7; D gene uncertain. The CDR3 extends over 14 amino acids. V dropped 4 bases and J dropped 2 bases, with 12 bases sitting between them. Germline V gene lookup returns CDR1 ENHRY and CDR2 SYGVKD. The DNA read from the CDR3 is TGTGCCATCAGTGGAGAAGGGTTAACCTACGAG. This codes for CAISGEGLTYE. The whole CDR3 region reads CAISGEGLTYEQYF.

This clone appeared a few times. The sequence runs out 3 residues before the end of the CDR3; the remainder is reconstructed from the germline J gene. This sequence joins TRBV20-1 and TRBJ2-7, with a possible D match to TRBD2 (5 bases). CDR1 is DFQATT, CDR2 SNEGSKA, per germline (reference sequence). The CDR3 totals 14 residues. V was cut by 4 bases and J by 0 bases, with 13 bases left in between. CDR3 DNA, as far as it was read: TGCAGTGCTACCGAGCGGATTTACTCCTACGAG. Its translation is CSATERIYSYE. Given in full, the CDR3 is CSATERIYSYEQYF.

At least ten counts were recorded for this clone. The read terminates 3 residues before the CDR3 end, so the remaining end is supplied by the germline J gene. The chain uses TRBV5-1 and TRBJ2-2; no clear D. The CDR3 is made up of 14 amino acids. The V and J ends lost 6 bases and 1 base respectively, with 10 bases between them. From germline, CDR1 is SGHRS and CDR2 YFSETQ. Partial CDR3 DNA: TGCGCCAGCACTCCTACTCGGAACACCGGGGAG. Amino acid sequence: CASTPTRNTGE. In full, the CDR3 reads CASTPTRNTGELFF.

As for this clone: A much larger clone lies a single base off, so this may be a read error. CDR3 region: CASSADRGRFSEQFF. The sequenced part of the CDR3 DNA is TGTGCCAGCAGTGCTGACAGGGGGAGGTTCAGTGAG. The chain uses TRBV2 and TRBJ2-1; 9 bases align to TRBD1. The CDR3 end is not reached by the read, which stops 3 residues before it; the germline J gene fills it in. V lost 4 bases, J lost 9 bases, and 10 bases stayed unmatched. In germline, CDR1 is SNHLY, CDR2 FYNNEI. CDR3 size: 15 residues.

The CDR3 region is CASSLAREQPQHF. CDR3 DNA, as far as it was read: TGTGCCAGCAGCTTAGCCAGGGAGCAGCCC. The gene calls are TRBV7-2 and TRBJ1-5, with D perhaps TRBD1 (5 bases). Read data end 3 residues before the CDR3 end; the end is taken from the germline J gene. The CDR3 is 13 amino acids. V shed 0 bases and J shed 7 bases, with 7 bases lying between them. The V gene's germline CDR1 is SGHTA and CDR2 FQGNSA.

This clone showed up many times. The DNA ends 3 residues before the CDR3 does, and the rest of the CDR3 is filled in from the germline J gene. This rearrangement joins TRBV20-1 to TRBJ2-3; 10 bases line up with TRBD1. This CDR3 has 14 residues. V lost 6 bases and J lost 2; bases outside the gene matches: 5. CDR1 DFQATT and CDR2 SNEGSKA come from the germline V gene (reference sequence). The CDR3 bases that were read are TGCAGTGCCCTGACAGGGGGCGCCACAGATACG. Encoded protein: CSALTGGATDT. The entire CDR3 sequence reads CSALTGGATDTQYF.